This TCR beta chain was identified in a study of cytomegalovirus exposure and HLA in healthy donors. Turning to the study itself: Earlier, almost 120 million unique TCR beta sequences were recovered from about 179 million T cells by an analysis. Overall study findings and caveats: The authors later found TCR association rates varying by HLA locus, with DRB1 most and HLA-C fewest. When presence/absence was analysed, sequencing depth was taken to be roughly uniform across donors. Analysis performed later showed TCR beta chains linked to HLA being more clonally expanded than equally common others.

On this clone: What it binds is unknown.

The PCR ran on 60 Vbeta and 13 Jbeta primers. Assay used: immunoSEQ multiplex PCR; TCRdb lists only in-frame clones, some missing. This sample carries some 100,000 clones, about three quarters of them seen once, and the ten largest clones take 13% to 15%. This CDR3 has 14 amino acids. J was trimmed by 7 bases and V by 8 bases; bases with no gene match: 9. Looked up from germline, CDR1 is SNHLY and CDR2 is FYNNEI. Source material: PBMCs. The source is a male donor in good health and CMV-seropositive. This chain uses TRBV2 with TRBJ2-5; 11 bases line up with TRBD1. The CDR3 nucleotides read TGTGCCAGCGGGCAGGACAGGGGGCGGGGGACCCAGTACTTC. This sequence encodes CASGQDRGRGTQYF.